The 21 T cell receptor beta chains below come from one sample, sequenced in a study of identifying expanded T cells in peripheral blood. The protocol was immunoSEQ multiplex PCR, while the TCRdb copy is restricted to in-frame clones and leaves out a portion. The table includes 95,000 to 100,000 clones, around 90% detected once. The sample consisted of blood. All receptors derive from a person aged 18 to 69 in good health.

This clone was observed a handful of times. The chain combines TRBV18 with TRBJ1-4; D is possibly TRBD1 (5 bases). The ends were cut back, 6 bases at V and 8 bases at J, with 16 bases in the middle. CDR3 length equals 14 residues. Germline CDR1 KGHSH, CDR2 LQKENI. CDR3 residues: CASSPPGDAEKLFF. The DNA of the CDR3 is TGTGCCAGCTCGCCGCCGGGGGACGCGGAAAAACTGTTTTTT.

The gene calls are TRBV5-6 and TRBJ1-6, with 8 bases fitting TRBD1. The CDR3 is made up of 15 amino acids. Germline-derived CDR1 and CDR2 are SGHDT and YYEEEE. Unmatched junction bases numbered 14, after V lost 4 bases and J lost 14 bases. This CDR3 is CASSPGPTGDVSLHF. In DNA form, the CDR3 reads TGTGCCAGCAGCCCAGGTCCGACAGGGGACGTGTCCCTCCACTTT.

The rearrangement uses TRBV2 and TRBJ1-5, with D maybe TRBD1 (6 bases). CDR1 SNHLY and CDR2 FYNNEI come from the germline V gene. The ends were cut back, 5 bases at V and 2 bases at J, with 10 bases in the middle. The CDR3 is 14 residues long. The DNA for the CDR3 is TGTGCCAGCAGTCCTAGGGGGGGCAATCAGCCCCAGCATTTT. The encoded protein is CASSPRGGNQPQHF.

The chain joins TRBV21-1 to TRBJ2-7. TRBV21-1 is marked as a pseudogene. CDR3 length: 17 amino acids. This CDR3 is CASSKSVEGLASYEQYF. The CDR3 DNA sequence: TGTGCCAGCAGCAAATCGGTAGAAGGGTTGGCCTCCTACGAGCAGTACTTC.

In the case of this clone: Other DNA variants within this sample encode the same CDR3. This chain links TRBV19 with TRBJ2-7; no firm D call. This CDR3 contains 13 residues. CDR1 is LNHDA, CDR2 SQIVND, per germline (reference sequence). V was pared by 3 bases and J by 0 bases, with 6 bases between. CDR3 bases: TGTGCCAGTAGTATTGGAAGCTCCTACGAGCAGTACTTC. The encoded protein is CASSIGSSYEQYF.

The J gene is TRBJ2-7, the V gene TRBV6-5; D remains ambiguous. This CDR3 is 15 amino acids long. Germline V gives CDR1 MNHEY, CDR2 SVGAGI. Trimming removed 0 bases at V and 1 base at J, with 10 bases between. The DNA for the CDR3 is TGTGCCAGCAGTTACTCGGTCCTAGAATCCTACGAGCAGTACTTC. Translation: CASSYSVLESYEQYF.

This chain uses TRBV4-3 with TRBJ1-5; D is undetermined. The CDR3 totals 14 residues. The ends were cut back, 3 bases at V and 6 bases at J, with 12 bases in the middle. Germline V gene sequence: CDR1 LGHNA, CDR2 YSLEER. Here the CDR3 DNA reads TGCGCCAGCAGCCAGGTAGCCTTGGGTCAGCCCCAGCATTTT. Protein product: CASSQVALGQPQHF.

This chain uses TRBV5-1 with TRBJ2-7; TRBD1 agrees at 12 bases. This CDR3 comprises 15 residues. Trimming removed 0 bases from V and 6 bases from J; junction bases left unmatched: 4. Germline loops: CDR1 SGHRS, CDR2 YFSETQ. The CDR3 nucleotides are TGCGCCAGCAGCTTGGCCGGGACAGGGGGCGGCGAGCAGTACTTC. It is translated as CASSLAGTGGGEQYF.

As concerns this clone: Germline is not matched at one junction end, which may reflect a read error. J is TRBJ2-3 and V is TRBV7-8; 11 nucleotides agree with TRBD2. Germline loops: CDR1 SGHVS, CDR2 FQNEAQ. The CDR3 length is 14 residues. This CDR3 is CASSIAGGRDTQYF. Here the CDR3 DNA reads TGTGCCAGCAGCATAGCGGGGGGGCGGGATACGCAGTATTTT.

The J gene is TRBJ2-7, the V gene TRBV6-6; 9 bases align to TRBD1. The length of the CDR3 is 15 residues. CDR1 and CDR2 (germline): MNHNY, SVGAGI (reference sequence). With V trimmed by 1 base and J by 2 bases, 3 bases remained unmatched. CDR3 sequence (DNA): TGTGCCAGCAGTTACTGGACAGGGGAGCCCTACGAGCAGTACTTC. Translated, it gives CASSYWTGEPYEQYF.

The chain joins TRBV14 to TRBJ1-2; TRBD1 matches at 7 bases. The CDR3 sequence is 15 residues long. The ends lost 1 base at V and 5 bases at J; junction bases unmatched: 7. Germline lookup yields CDR1 SGHDN and CDR2 FVKESK. For the CDR3, the DNA is TGTGCCAGCAGCCAAGTGCCTTCAGGGGGGTATGGCTACACCTTC. Its protein is CASSQVPSGGYGYTF.

This clone occurred once. The chain carries TRBV4-2 and TRBJ1-1, with D unclear. Germline V CDR1 and CDR2: LGHNA, YNFKEQ. This CDR3 is built from 15 residues. Trimming cost V 0 bases and J 0 bases, with 8 bases left between them. CDR3 sequence: CASSQEGGLNTEAFF. CDR3 DNA sequence: TGTGCCAGCAGCCAAGAGGGAGGATTGAACACTGAAGCTTTCTTT.

V gene TRBV5-4 combines with J gene TRBJ2-7; 11 bases match TRBD1. The J segment lost 9 bases and the V segment lost 2 bases, leaving 10 bases of the junction unmatched. The CDR3 spans 15 residues. CDR1 is SGHNT and CDR2 is YYREEE in the germline V gene (reference sequence). CDR3 bases: TGTGCCAGCAGCTTAGGACAGGGGGCGCGACTTGTGCAGTACTTC. It encodes CASSLGQGARLVQYF. The full variable domain, its missing parts supplied by reference TRBV5-4 and TRBJ2-7, is ETGVTQSPTHLIKTRGQQVTLRCSSQSGHNTVSWYQQALGQGPQFIFQYYREEENGRGNFPPRFSGLQFPNYSSELNVNALELDDSALYLCASSLGQGARLVQYFGPGTRLTVT.

This clone appeared once. The chain links TRBV5-8 to TRBJ2-5; TRBD1 aligns across 7 bases. Germline lookup yields CDR1 SGHTS and CDR2 YDEGEE. There are 16 residues in the CDR3. J lost 5 bases, V lost 0 bases, and 10 bases had no gene match. CDR3 in DNA: TGTGCCAGCAGCTTGGATCTCACAGGGGAGTCGGAGACCCAGTACTTC. Amino acids: CASSLDLTGESETQYF.

V gene TRBV18 combines with J gene TRBJ2-2; D is unclear. V was trimmed by 3 bases and J by 0 bases, leaving 8 bases between them. CDR3 length: 15 amino acids. Germline CDR1 is KGHSH and CDR2 is LQKENI. As DNA, the CDR3 is TGTGCCAGCTCACCTAGGATTTCGAACACCGGGGAGCTGTTTTTT. Translation: CASSPRISNTGELFF.

This clone has just a few counts. The rearrangement uses TRBV21-1 and TRBJ1-5; TRBD1 is taken as the D call from the table, unchecked against the DNA. TRBV21-1 is assigned pseudogene status. This CDR3 spans 14 amino acids. In DNA, the CDR3 is TGTGCCAGCAGCATTGGACAGGGGGGCCAGCCCCAGCATTTT. It encodes CASSIGQGGQPQHF.

The chain couples TRBV5-6 to TRBJ2-1; TRBD1 or TRBD2 may be the D gene (5 bases each). From germline, CDR1 is SGHDT and CDR2 YYEEEE. V shed 6 bases and J shed 9 bases, with 19 bases lying between them. The CDR3 contains 14 residues. The CDR3 is CASTAGTVWSEQFF. CDR3 nucleotides: TGTGCCAGCACCGCCGGGACGGTGTGGAGTGAGCAGTTCTTC.

This clone was seen only once. V usage is TRBV5-6 and J usage is TRBJ2-7, with a possible D match to TRBD2 (5 bases). The germline V gene encodes CDR1 SGHDT and CDR2 YYEEEE. Trimming removed 4 bases at V and 5 bases at J, with 13 bases between. The CDR3 has 13 amino acids. CDR3 sequence (DNA): TGTGCCAGCAGCCCCCGGAGGTATAACGAGCAGTACTTC. It translates to CASSPRRYNEQYF. The full variable domain, completed using reference TRBV5-6 and TRBJ2-7, is DAGVTQSPTHLIKTRGQQVTLRCSPKSGHDTVSWYQQALGQGPQFIFQYYEEEERQRGNFPDRFSGHQFPNYSSELNVNALLLGDSALYLCASSPRRYNEQYFGPGTRLTVT.

The chain is built from TRBV6-1 and TRBJ2-7; D is uncertain. Germline V gives CDR1 MNHNS, CDR2 SASEGT. The CDR3 extends over 15 amino acids. Trimming removed 2 bases at V and 1 base at J, with 12 bases between. The CDR3 DNA sequence: TGTGCCAGCAGTGAAATGTGGCGGCCATCCTACGAGCAGTACTTC. Translation: CASSEMWRPSYEQYF.

The CDR3 nucleotides read TGTGCCACCTCTTGGGGGGGGTCGAACACCGGGGAGCTGTTTTTT. Its translation is CATSWGGSNTGELFF. This chain joins TRBV6-1 and TRBJ2-2, with 7 bases fitting TRBD2. V gave up 10 bases and J gave up 0 bases; unmatched junction bases: 8. This CDR3 comprises 15 residues. Germline-derived CDR1 and CDR2 are MNHNS and SASEGT.

The rearrangement uses TRBV5-1 and TRBJ2-7; 7 bases align to TRBD1. Germline V gene data show CDR1 as SGHRS and CDR2 as YFSETQ. V was pared by 0 bases and J by 3 bases, with 3 bases of the junction left unmatched. CDR3 length: 14 residues. The CDR3 reads CASSLVRDSYEQYF. The CDR3 DNA follows: TGCGCCAGCAGCTTGGTCCGGGACAGCTACGAGCAGTACTTC.